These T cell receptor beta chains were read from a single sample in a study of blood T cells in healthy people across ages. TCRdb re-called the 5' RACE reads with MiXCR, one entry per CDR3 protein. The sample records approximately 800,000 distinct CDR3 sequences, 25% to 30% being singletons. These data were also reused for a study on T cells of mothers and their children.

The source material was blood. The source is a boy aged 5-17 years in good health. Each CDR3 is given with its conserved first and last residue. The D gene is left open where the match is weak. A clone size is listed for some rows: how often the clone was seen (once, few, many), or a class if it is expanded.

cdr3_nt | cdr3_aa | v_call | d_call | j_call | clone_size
TGTGCCAGCAGTTCGACCGGGACAGGGGACTACGAGCAGTACTTC | CASSSTGTGDYEQYF | TRBV6-2/TRBV6-3 | TRBD1 | TRBJ2-7 | .
TGTGCCAGCTCCCCACCGCTGGGGACAAGCTACGAGCAGTACTTC | CASSPPLGTSYEQYF | TRBV28 | . | TRBJ2-7 | .
TGTGCCAGCAGTTACTCTGGCAGCACCTCCTACGAGCAGTACTTC | CASSYSGSTSYEQYF | TRBV6-5 | . | TRBJ2-7 | .
TGTGCCAGCAGCCAAGATGGCCTAGCGGGGGGGCCGCATGAGCAGTTCTTC | CASSQDGLAGGPHEQFF | TRBV4-2 | TRBD2 | TRBJ2-1 | few
TGTGCCAGCAGACTCAACAGGGCTGGCTACACCTTC | CASRLNRAGYTF | TRBV12-3/TRBV12-4 | . | TRBJ1-2 | .
TGCAGCGTTGAAAGTCAGGGGAGGTTCTACGAGCAGTACTTC | CSVESQGRFYEQYF | TRBV29-1 | . | TRBJ2-7 | few
TGTGCCAGCAGCGTACGGCCCGACGGTGAAAAACTGTTTTTT | CASSVRPDGEKLFF | TRBV9 | . | TRBJ1-4 | .
TGTGCCAGCAGTGCCGCGTTGGGAAACACCGGGGAGCTGTTTTTT | CASSAALGNTGELFF | TRBV25-1 | . | TRBJ2-2 | few
TGTGCCAGCAGCGGAGGGCGGGCAGATACGCAGTATTTT | CASSGGRADTQYF | TRBV6-5 | . | TRBJ2-3 | .
TGTGCTAGTGGTTTGGTGCCCCCGATGGGGGGCGGCGGGGAGCTGTTTTTT | CASGLVPPMGGGGELFF | TRBV12-5 | . | TRBJ2-2 | few
TGCGCCAGCAGCCCATCGACTAGTGCAGATACGCAGTATTTT | CASSPSTSADTQYF | TRBV5-1 | . | TRBJ2-3 | few
TGTGCCAGTAGTATGTCAGGAGAACAACCTGCTCGTTTGGGCTACACCTTC | CASSMSGEQPARLGYTF | TRBV19 | . | TRBJ1-2 | .
TGTGCCAGCAGTGAAATTTACTTCTCTGGGGCCAACGTCCTGACTTTC | CASSEIYFSGANVLTF | TRBV2 | . | TRBJ2-6 | .
TGTGCCAGCAGCTTAGGCGGGGGGGCTTTAGAGACCCAGTACTTC | CASSLGGGALETQYF | TRBV11-2 | TRBD2 | TRBJ2-5 | .
TGTGCCAGCAGTCCCACCCCGGGGGACAGGGTGAAGACCCAGTACTTC | CASSPTPGDRVKTQYF | TRBV27 | TRBD1 | TRBJ2-5 | .
TGCGCCAGCAGTCCATGGGTGTTTTCACCCCTCCACTTT | CASSPWVFSPLHF | TRBV5-1 | . | TRBJ1-6 | .
TGCAGTGCTAGGGATCCGAATACTTGGGACGAGCAGTACTTC | CSARDPNTWDEQYF | TRBV20-1 | . | TRBJ2-7 | few
TGTGCCAGCAGTTATTGGGTCGAGCAGTACTTC | CASSYWVEQYF | TRBV6-6 | . | TRBJ2-7 | .
TGCGCCAGCAGCGGGCAGGCTAACACCGGGGAGCTGTTTTTT | CASSGQANTGELFF | TRBV10-1 | . | TRBJ2-2 | .
TGCAGCGTTGAAGACACCTCGAACACCGGGGAGCTGTTTTTT | CSVEDTSNTGELFF | TRBV29-1 | . | TRBJ2-2 | few
TGTGCCAGCAGTTCAGAACTAGTGACCGATACGCAGTATTTT | CASSSELVTDTQYF | TRBV12-3/TRBV12-4 | . | TRBJ2-3 | .
TGCGCCAGCAGCCCATCCGGGACAGGGGTTCCCAATGAGCAGTTCTTC | CASSPSGTGVPNEQFF | TRBV4-1 | TRBD1 | TRBJ2-1 | .
TGTGTCAGCAGTTTCGGGGACAGGCTCTATGAAAAACTGTTTTTT | CVSSFGDRLYEKLFF | TRBV12-3/TRBV12-4 | TRBD1 | TRBJ1-4 | few
TGCAGCGGTGGTATTGAGACCCAGTACTTC | CSGGIETQYF | TRBV29-1 | . | TRBJ2-5 | .